The clone carrying this T cell receptor beta chain was detected ten times or more. Its antigen is unknown. V was shortened by 9 bases and J by 3 bases, with 13 bases between the two germline ends. The germline V gene encodes CDR1 KGHDR and CDR2 SFDVKD. CDR3 length equals 14 residues. Via MiXCR, TCRdb re-called the 5' RACE reads, giving one row per CDR3 protein. The table records around 450,000 distinct CDR3 sequences, over 15% of them present only once. These data belong to a study of T-cell memory formation after mild COVID-19. Study-level results: A second wave expanding day 15 to 37 was CD4+-biased; contracting clones were balanced.

This clonotype was sampled from an adult woman who had mild COVID-19 (a few samples of this study predate the infection). Cell type and time point are not known. V and J are TRBV24-1 and TRBJ2-2; D is ambiguous. The sequenced sample was PBMCs or a T cell subset sorted from them (not recorded which). As DNA, the CDR3 is TGTGCCACCTCACAGACGACGGACACCGGGGAGCTGTTTTTT. It translates to CATSQTTDTGELFF.